This TCR beta chain was profiled in a study of T-cell reconstitution after alpha-beta-depleted transplantation in children. A library of TCRbeta sequences, prepared with unique molecular identifiers, was generated. MiXCR was run by TCRdb on the PCR reads, yielding one entry per CDR3 protein. The table lists 420,000 or so distinct CDR3 sequences, roughly 10% of them singletons, with roughly 6% in the top ten. This CDR3 has 13 residues. V gave up 11 bases and J gave up 3 bases, with 13 bases separating them. Germline CDR1 and CDR2: MDHEN and SYDVKM. Material: PBMCs from the stem cell graft donor, obtained from the stem cell graft. The chain uses TRBV28 and TRBJ2-2; perhaps TRBD1 as D (6 bases). This clonotype originated in a human donor who donated a stem cell graft to a child with acute myeloid leukemia. In DNA, the CDR3 is TGTGCCGCGGGCAGGGGATACACCGGGGAGCTGTTTTTT. Protein sequence: CAAGRGYTGELFF.